The 20 T cell receptor beta chains below come from one sample, sequenced in a study of T cell repertoires in cytomegalovirus infection. TCRdb re-called the reads with MiXCR, one entry per CDR3 protein. The repertoire holds about 530,000 distinct CDR3 sequences, about 26% seen once, with over 10% in the top ten. The sequencing sample was made of PBMCs. The origin of the receptors is a human donor in good health (CMV status not recorded). Some clones in this sample may be carry-over from other donors' samples.

The chain links TRBV20-1 to TRBJ2-1; TRBD2 matches at 7 bases. The CDR3 contains 16 residues. With V trimmed by 3 bases and J by 1 base, 9 bases remained unmatched. The germline CDR1 and CDR2 sequences are DFQATT and SNEGSKA (reference sequence). The CDR3 bases are TGCAGTGCTAGTCAGGGCGGGAGTGGGTCCTACAATGAGCAGTTCTTC. This translates into CSASQGGSGSYNEQFF.

This clonotype has only a few counts. V gene TRBV11-3 combines with J gene TRBJ2-3; D possibly corresponds to TRBD2 (5 bases). Germline CDR1 and CDR2: SGHNT and YENEEA. This CDR3 region has 17 residues. Deletions cut 2 bases from V and 6 bases from J, with 21 bases between. This CDR3 reads CASSLLGSAPPWDTQYF. The CDR3 DNA sequence: TGTGCCAGCAGCTTATTGGGGAGCGCACCACCCTGGGATACGCAGTATTTT.

This chain connects TRBV10-3 to TRBJ1-2; D perhaps matches TRBD1 (5 bases). This CDR3 comprises 12 residues. The germline gives CDR1 ENHRY, CDR2 SYGVKD. V lost 10 bases, J lost 4 bases, and 13 bases lay in between. CDR3 region: CATSGGLYGYTF. Written as DNA, the CDR3 is TGTGCCACCTCTGGGGGACTCTATGGCTACACCTTC.

This sequence joins TRBV20-1 and TRBJ1-4; D perhaps matches TRBD1 (5 bases). The CDR3 extends over 15 amino acids. CDR1 and CDR2 (germline): DFQATT, SNEGSKA (reference sequence). With 2 bases removed from V and 8 bases from J, the gap between germline ends came to 18 bases. The CDR3 loop reads CSARPSGNTYEKLFF. CDR3 sequence (DNA): TGCAGTGCTAGACCTTCAGGGAACACCTACGAAAAACTGTTTTTT.

This clonotype was observed many times. The gene calls are TRBV7-9 and TRBJ2-1, with 8 bases matching TRBD2. The CDR3 is 16 amino acids. Germline CDR1 and CDR2: SEHNR and FQNEAQ (reference sequence). With 0 bases clipped from V and 8 bases from J, the junction kept 9 bases outside the gene matches. DNA for the CDR3: TGTGCCAGCAGCTTAGCACACGGGAGGGCCCTTCATGAGCAGTTCTTC. Translated: CASSLAHGRALHEQFF.

The rearrangement joins TRBV20-1 to TRBJ2-3; perhaps TRBD2 as D (6 bases). V was clipped by 0 bases and J by 1 base, with 11 bases between them. Germline CDR1 reads DFQATT; CDR2 reads SNEGSKA (reference sequence). The CDR3 loop spans 15 amino acids. The CDR3 DNA is TGCAGTGCTAGAGACATAGCGGAGGGCACAGATACGCAGTATTTT. Encoded protein: CSARDIAEGTDTQYF.

The gene calls are TRBV28 and TRBJ1-5, with D possibly TRBD1 on 6 matching bases. Trimming stripped 7 bases from V and 2 bases from J, with 18 bases between. Germline CDR1 reads MDHEN; CDR2 reads SYDVKM. CDR3 length: 16 residues. The CDR3 DNA reads TGTGCCAGCACTCCAGCGGGGGCTGGGGGCAATCAGCCCCAGCATTTT. This codes for CASTPAGAGGNQPQHF.

This chain connects TRBV5-1 to TRBJ2-1, with 9 positions matching TRBD2. The V gene end was trimmed by 0 bases and the J gene end by 6 bases; junction bases not matched to a gene: 4. This CDR3 is 15 amino acids long. Germline loops: CDR1 SGHRS, CDR2 YFSETQ. CDR3 coding DNA: TGCGCCAGCAGCTTGGGTGCGGGAGGGGCCAATGAGCAGTTCTTC. Translation: CASSLGAGGANEQFF.

The rearrangement links TRBV2 to TRBJ2-5, with TRBD1 as a possible D gene (6 bases). The ends were cut back, 7 bases at V and 4 bases at J, with 10 bases in the middle. The CDR3 loop spans 12 amino acids. In germline, CDR1 is SNHLY, CDR2 FYNNEI. The CDR3 here is CASKGGRETQYF. CDR3 bases: TGTGCCAGCAAAGGGGGTCGAGAGACCCAGTACTTC.

This rearrangement joins TRBV7-2 to TRBJ1-4, with D possibly being TRBD1 (5 bases). The CDR3 extends over 16 amino acids. Germline CDR1 SGHTA, CDR2 FQGNSA. V dropped 0 bases and J dropped 6 bases, with 14 bases sitting between them. CDR3 nucleotide sequence: TGTGCCAGCAGCTTAGCGGGGGGGATCGTTTATGAAAAACTGTTTTTT. Translating it yields CASSLAGGIVYEKLFF.

The V and J genes are TRBV9 and TRBJ2-3; no clear D. Deletions cut 0 bases from V and 1 base from J, with 6 bases between. The CDR3 is 14 amino acids. The germline V gene has CDR1 SGDLS and CDR2 YYNGEE. The chain's CDR3 is CASSVAPGTDTQYF. In DNA, the CDR3 is TGTGCCAGCAGCGTAGCTCCGGGCACAGATACGCAGTATTTT.

This clonotype was found many times. This chain uses TRBV28 with TRBJ2-5; D remains ambiguous. The CDR3 contains 14 residues. Trimming removed 5 bases at V and 2 bases at J, with 12 bases between. Germline CDR1 and CDR2: MDHEN and SYDVKM. The CDR3 here is CASSPDQVQETQYF. Written as DNA, the CDR3 is TGTGCCAGCAGTCCCGACCAGGTACAAGAGACCCAGTACTTC.

The chain combines TRBV10-3 with TRBJ2-2; 9 bases align to TRBD1. This CDR3 has 14 residues. V was pared by 6 bases and J by 7 bases, with 6 bases of the junction left unmatched. Germline V gene data show CDR1 as ENHRY and CDR2 as SYGVKD. CDR3 residues: CAISKQGANGELFF. The CDR3 region has the DNA TGTGCCATCAGCAAACAGGGGGCGAACGGGGAGCTGTTTTTT.

This clonotype has just a few counts. This rearrangement joins TRBV7-8 to TRBJ1-5; 7 bases are shared with TRBD1. Unmatched junction bases numbered 4, after V lost 1 base and J lost 4 bases. CDR3 length: 15 amino acids. Germline V lookup: CDR1 SGHVS, CDR2 FQNEAQ. The CDR3 bases are TGTGCCAGCAGCTTAGGGACAGGCCGGAATCAGCCCCAGCATTTT. Residues: CASSLGTGRNQPQHF.

The V call is TRBV20-1, the J call TRBJ2-1, with a weak D call TRBD2 (6 bases). Germline V gives CDR1 DFQATT, CDR2 SNEGSKA (reference sequence). The CDR3 extends over 15 amino acids. Trimming removed 0 bases from V and 6 bases from J, with 15 bases in between. CDR3 loop: CSARDPREAGNEQFF. DNA for the CDR3: TGCAGTGCTAGAGATCCCCGAGAAGCGGGCAATGAGCAGTTCTTC.

This clonotype showed up just a few times. This chain connects TRBV27 to TRBJ2-7; either TRBD1 or TRBD2 may fit D (5 bases each). CDR3 length: 13 amino acids. Germline CDR1 and CDR2: MNHEY and SMNVEV (reference sequence). V lost 3 bases and J 5 bases, leaving 11 bases between the germline ends. The CDR3 protein is CASSFTVGDEQYF. In nucleotides, the CDR3 is TGTGCCAGCAGTTTTACGGTGGGGGACGAGCAGTACTTC.

This clonotype was detected a few times. This rearrangement joins TRBV25-1 to TRBJ1-1; 10 bases agree with TRBD1. CDR1 is MGHDK and CDR2 is SYGVNS in the germline V gene. This CDR3 region has 13 residues. With 7 bases clipped from V and 4 bases from J, the junction kept 3 bases outside the gene matches. The CDR3 DNA reads as TGTGCCAGCACCGGGACAGGGGCCACTGAAGCTTTCTTT. It is translated as CASTGTGATEAFF.

V gene TRBV7-8 combines with J gene TRBJ1-2; D is unresolved. CDR1 and CDR2 from the germline V gene are SGHVS and FQNEAQ. This CDR3 is 14 amino acids long. The V and J ends lost 5 bases and 4 bases respectively, with 14 bases between them. CDR3 sequence: CASSARRSGYGYTF. DNA for the CDR3: TGTGCCAGCAGCGCCCGCAGGAGTGGCTATGGCTACACCTTC.

The table lists this clonotype with a few counts. The V call is TRBV7-2, the J call TRBJ2-7; D may be TRBD2 (6 bases). Per the germline V gene, CDR1 is SGHTA and CDR2 is FQGNSA. V lost 2 bases and J lost 3, with 14 bases in between. The CDR3 consists of 15 residues. CDR3: CASSLTQGLGYEQYF. The CDR3 DNA reads as TGTGCCAGCAGCTTAACCCAGGGACTCGGCTACGAGCAGTACTTC.

This clonotype was counted at least ten times. This chain connects TRBV7-2 to TRBJ1-1; no definite D call. Germline V gene sequence: CDR1 SGHTA, CDR2 FQGNSA. There are 13 residues in the CDR3. Trimming took 4 bases from V and 4 from J, leaving 10 bases between them. CDR3 nucleotides: TGTGCCAGCAGCTCGGGCCTTCTCACTGAAGCTTTCTTT. It yields the protein CASSSGLLTEAFF.